These 22 T cell receptor beta chains share one sample of origin, sequenced in a study of PD-L1 blockade in urothelial cancer. Specified time point: pretreatment peripheral blood. Assay used: immunoSEQ multiplex PCR; TCRdb lists only in-frame clones, some missing. The sample records 45,000 to 50,000 clones, approximately 79% being singletons. Here the sequenced sample was PBMCs, taken around atezolizumab (anti-PD-L1) treatment. The receptors come from a man in his 70s with urothelial cancer.

This sequence joins TRBV7-8 and TRBJ2-2; 8 bases are shared with TRBD1. The CDR3 sequence is 17 residues long. J lost 3 bases, V lost 0 bases, and 6 bases had no gene match. Germline V gene lookup returns CDR1 SGHVS and CDR2 FQNEAQ. CDR3 sequence: CASSLALDRADTGELFF. The DNA for the CDR3 is TGTGCCAGCAGCTTAGCGCTGGACAGGGCTGACACCGGGGAGCTGTTTTTT.

This chain links TRBV6-6 with TRBJ2-1, with D possibly matching TRBD1 (6 bases). Germline V CDR1 and CDR2: MNHNY, SVGAGI (reference sequence). Between the trimmed V and J ends, which lost 7 bases and 9 bases, there was a span of 13 bases. The CDR3 length is 12 residues. The CDR3: CASTPGVAEQFF. The CDR3 DNA is TGTGCCAGCACCCCAGGGGTGGCTGAGCAGTTCTTC.

The chain carries TRBV11-1 and TRBJ2-7; the match to TRBD2 covers 8 bases. Germline V gene data show CDR1 as SGHAT and CDR2 as FQDESV (reference sequence). Trimming at V came to 3 bases and at J to 4 bases, leaving 14 bases not matched to a gene. This CDR3 is built from 17 residues. The CDR3 DNA reads as TGTGCCAGCAGCTTTTCCTCAGGGCGCACTAGCGGATACGAGCAGTACTTC. The encoded protein is CASSFSSGRTSGYEQYF.

V and J are TRBV7-2 and TRBJ2-3; TRBD2 agrees at 13 bases. The CDR3 has 17 amino acids. Germline V CDR1 and CDR2: SGHTA, FQGNSA. Trimming cost V 2 bases and J 7 bases; bases outside gene matches: 9. The CDR3 DNA reads as TGTGCCAGCAGCTTATCCGGACTAGCGGGAGTAATAAATACGCAGTATTTT. Translated: CASSLSGLAGVINTQYF.

This chain uses TRBV11-1 with TRBJ2-3; TRBD2 matches at 8 bases. The CDR3 totals 15 residues. V was clipped by 2 bases and J by 2 bases; unmatched bases: 3. Germline V CDR1 and CDR2: SGHAT, FQDESV (reference sequence). CDR3 DNA sequence: TGTGCCAGCAGCTTAACTAGCGGTTTCACAGATACGCAGTATTTT. As protein: CASSLTSGFTDTQYF.

The chain carries TRBV9 and TRBJ2-1, with 10 bases identical to TRBD2. After removal of 4 bases from V and 8 bases from J, the junction contained 6 bases not matched to a gene. Germline V lookup: CDR1 SGDLS, CDR2 YYNGEE. The CDR3 spans 14 residues. The CDR3 region is CASSSLAGVDEQFF. The CDR3 nucleotides read TGTGCCAGCAGCTCTCTAGCGGGAGTTGATGAGCAGTTCTTC.

CDR3 sequence reads: CASQRSGGTYNEQFF. The CDR3 DNA reads TGCGCCAGCCAAAGATCCGGCGGGACCTACAATGAGCAGTTCTTC. The V gene is TRBV4-1, the J gene TRBJ2-1; D perhaps matches TRBD2 (6 bases). The CDR3 is 15 amino acids. Between the trimmed V and J ends, which lost 8 bases and 2 bases, there was a span of 16 bases. Germline CDR1 and CDR2: MGHRA and YSYEKL.

V gene TRBV15 combines with J gene TRBJ2-1; D is ambiguous. Germline V gives CDR1 LNHNV, CDR2 YYDKDF (reference sequence). Trimming took off 0 bases at V and 0 bases at J, with 9 bases between the two ends. CDR3 length: 16 residues. CDR3 sequence: CATSRDIPSSYNEQFF. In DNA form, the CDR3 reads TGTGCCACCAGCAGAGATATACCGAGCTCCTACAATGAGCAGTTCTTC.

This sequence joins TRBV28 and TRBJ2-7; TRBD1 matches at 9 bases. With 3 bases clipped from V and 3 bases from J, the junction kept 9 bases outside the gene matches. There are 16 residues in the CDR3. From germline, CDR1 is MDHEN and CDR2 SYDVKM. CDR3 amino acids: CASSLSPGQGIYEQYF. In DNA form, the CDR3 reads TGTGCCAGCAGTTTGTCTCCCGGACAGGGGATCTACGAGCAGTACTTC.

V usage is TRBV7-2 and J usage is TRBJ1-5; D is unresolved. Per the germline V gene, CDR1 is SGHTA and CDR2 is FQGNSA. The CDR3 contains 13 residues. Trimming pared 6 bases from V and 9 bases from J, leaving 15 bases between. In DNA form, the CDR3 reads TGTGCCAGCAGTCAGGTCGAGGGTCGGCCCCAGCATTTT. It is translated as CASSQVEGRPQHF.

The rearrangement joins TRBV5-1 to TRBJ2-1, with 12 bases matching TRBD2. J gave up 0 bases and V 4 bases, and 8 bases lay outside the gene matches. This CDR3 is built from 18 residues. The germline gives CDR1 SGHRS, CDR2 YFSETQ. Written as DNA, the CDR3 is TGCGCCAGCAGCCGTAAGCAGACTAGCGGGGGCTCCTACAATGAGCAGTTCTTC. This encodes CASSRKQTSGGSYNEQFF.

The genes are TRBV5-4 and TRBJ2-2; the D is unclear. The CDR3 contains 13 residues. V lost 1 base and J 2 bases, leaving 3 bases between the germline ends. CDR1 and CDR2 from the germline V gene are SGHNT and YYREEE (reference sequence). In DNA form, the CDR3 reads TGTGCCAGCAGCTTGACAAACACCGGGGAGCTGTTTTTT. Residues: CASSLTNTGELFF.

This clone was seen only a few times. V is TRBV7-8 and J is TRBJ1-3; perhaps TRBD1 as D (6 bases). The CDR3 loop spans 16 amino acids. V gave up 5 bases and J gave up 0 bases, with 14 bases separating them. CDR1 is SGHVS, CDR2 FQNEAQ, per germline. CDR3 sequence: CASSEGTYYSGNTIYF. As DNA, the CDR3 is TGTGCCAGCAGCGAAGGGACATACTACTCTGGAAACACCATATATTTT.

V usage is TRBV9 and J usage is TRBJ2-7; TRBD2 matches 11 bases. Germline values: CDR1 SGDLS, CDR2 YYNGEE. The V gene end was trimmed by 3 bases and the J gene end by 0 bases; junction bases not matched to a gene: 11. This CDR3 is 18 amino acids long. In DNA, the CDR3 is TGTGCCAGCAGCGAGGGGACTAGCGGTACAGAGAGCTCCTACGAGCAGTACTTC. Protein: CASSEGTSGTESSYEQYF.

The CDR3 region is CASSQGGQDNEQFF. The CDR3, as DNA: TGCGCCAGCAGCCAAGGGGGGCAGGACAATGAGCAGTTCTTC. V is TRBV4-1 and J is TRBJ2-1; TRBD1 is a possible D gene (6 bases). The V and J ends lost 1 base and 5 bases respectively, with 9 bases between them. Germline V gene lookup returns CDR1 MGHRA and CDR2 YSYEKL. The CDR3 sequence is 14 residues long.

In the case of this clone: A read error may produce the germline difference seen at one junction end. The genes are TRBV30 and TRBJ1-1; 8 bases are a match to TRBD1. This CDR3 is 16 amino acids long. CDR1 GTSNPN and CDR2 SVGIG come from the germline V gene (reference sequence). DNA for the CDR3: TGTGCCTGGAGTGGGGGCGAGACAGGGGTGAATACTGAAGCTTTCTTT. It codes for CAWSGGETGVNTEAFF.

This chain connects TRBV28 to TRBJ2-7; possibly TRBD2 for D (6 bases). V lost 5 bases to trimming and J lost 3 bases, with 17 bases between them. CDR3 length: 15 residues. From germline, CDR1 is MDHEN and CDR2 SYDVKM. DNA for the CDR3: TGTGCCAGCAGTCCCCCGGGGGAATCCGTCTACGAGCAGTACTTC. This sequence encodes CASSPPGESVYEQYF.

The genes are TRBV2 and TRBJ2-3; TRBD2 matches 11 bases. Trimming at V came to 5 bases and at J to 3 bases, leaving 4 bases not matched to a gene. This CDR3 has 15 amino acids. Germline V lookup: CDR1 SNHLY, CDR2 FYNNEI. CDR3 DNA sequence: TGTGCCAGCAGTCCGACTAGCGGGATGACAGATACGCAGTATTTT. Translation: CASSPTSGMTDTQYF.

This clone was counted only a few times. The CDR3 is CAWQIGNTIYF. CDR3 in DNA: TGTGCCTGGCAGATTGGAAACACCATATATTTT. The chain carries TRBV30 and TRBJ1-3; unclear D gene. V gave up 5 bases and J gave up 3 bases, with 5 bases separating them. Germline values: CDR1 GTSNPN, CDR2 SVGIG (reference sequence). The CDR3 is made up of 11 amino acids. Full variable domain (remainder filled in from reference TRBV30 and TRBJ1-3): SQTIHQWPATLVQPVGSPLSLECTVEGTSNPNLYWYRQAAGRGLQLLFYSVGIGQISSEVPQNLSASRPQDRQFILSSKKLLLSDSGFYLCAWQIGNTIYFGEGSWLTVV.

Details on this clone: Other DNA variants within this sample encode the same CDR3. The CDR3 is CASSLGLEETQYF. The CDR3 DNA reads as TGCGCCAGCAGCTTGGGGCTAGAGGAGACCCAGTACTTC. The chain couples TRBV5-1 to TRBJ2-5; D uncertain. The germline V gene has CDR1 SGHRS and CDR2 YFSETQ. V lost 0 bases to trimming and J lost 5 bases, with 8 bases between them. The CDR3 totals 13 residues.

The rearrangement links TRBV2 to TRBJ1-1; possible D gene TRBD1, 5 bases. The CDR3 loop spans 14 amino acids. Germline V gene data show CDR1 as SNHLY and CDR2 as FYNNEI. Trimming shortened V by 6 bases and J by 5 bases, and 16 bases separated the two germline ends. The CDR3 is CASRVEGAGTEAFF. The CDR3, as DNA: TGTGCCAGCAGGGTGGAAGGGGCTGGGACTGAAGCTTTCTTT.

The chain is built from TRBV2 and TRBJ1-5; D is uncertain. The CDR3 is 13 amino acids. CDR1 and CDR2 (germline): SNHLY, FYNNEI. The V and J ends lost 4 bases and 12 bases respectively, with 16 bases between them. DNA of the CDR3: TGTGCCAGCAGTGTGGGCCTTAAGCAGTACCAGCATTTT. Translation gives CASSVGLKQYQHF.